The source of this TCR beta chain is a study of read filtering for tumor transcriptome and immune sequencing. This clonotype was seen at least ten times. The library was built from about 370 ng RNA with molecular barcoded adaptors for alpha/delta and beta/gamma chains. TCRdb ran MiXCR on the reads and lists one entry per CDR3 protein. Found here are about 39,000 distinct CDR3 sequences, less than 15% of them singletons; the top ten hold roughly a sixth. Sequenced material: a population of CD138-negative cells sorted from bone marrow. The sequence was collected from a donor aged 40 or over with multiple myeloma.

The CDR3 reads CASSLGHPANTGELFF. DNA of the CDR3: TGCGCCAGCAGCTTGGGACACCCTGCGAACACCGGGGAGCTGTTTTTT. The rearrangement uses TRBV5-1 and TRBJ2-2; the D is unclear. The CDR3 is 16 amino acids. CDR1 and CDR2 (germline): SGHRS, YFSETQ. Trimming took 0 bases from V and 0 from J, leaving 9 bases between them.